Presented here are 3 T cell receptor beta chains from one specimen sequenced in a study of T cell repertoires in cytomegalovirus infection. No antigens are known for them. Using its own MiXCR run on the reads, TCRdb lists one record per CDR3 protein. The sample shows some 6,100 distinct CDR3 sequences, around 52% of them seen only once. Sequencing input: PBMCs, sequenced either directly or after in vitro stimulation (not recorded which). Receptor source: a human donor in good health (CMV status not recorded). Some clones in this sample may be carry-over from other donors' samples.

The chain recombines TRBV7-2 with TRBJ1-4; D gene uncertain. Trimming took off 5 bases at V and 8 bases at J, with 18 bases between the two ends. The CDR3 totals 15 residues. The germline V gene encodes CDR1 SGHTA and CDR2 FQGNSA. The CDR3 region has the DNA TGTGCCAGCAGCCCTCGAAGGGCCCCCGGGGAAAAACTGTTTTTT. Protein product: CASSPRRAPGEKLFF.

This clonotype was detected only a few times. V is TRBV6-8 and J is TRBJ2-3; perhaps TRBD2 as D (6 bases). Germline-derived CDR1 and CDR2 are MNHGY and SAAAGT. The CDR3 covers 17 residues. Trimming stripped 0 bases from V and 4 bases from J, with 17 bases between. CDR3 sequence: CASSYSALALYADTQYF. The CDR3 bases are TGTGCCAGCAGTTACTCAGCGCTAGCGTTATATGCAGATACGCAGTATTTT.

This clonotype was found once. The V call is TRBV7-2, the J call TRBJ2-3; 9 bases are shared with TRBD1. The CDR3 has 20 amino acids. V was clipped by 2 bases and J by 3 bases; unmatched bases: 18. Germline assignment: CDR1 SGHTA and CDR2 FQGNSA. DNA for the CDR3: TGTGCCAGCAGCTTATCCCCGTGGGCCCGGACAGGGGTGATTACAGATACGCAGTATTTT. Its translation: CASSLSPWARTGVITDTQYF.